The 16 T cell receptor beta chains reported below all come from one sample, sequenced in a study of lung T cells in sarcoidosis with Löfgren's syndrome. One entry per CDR3 protein, called by TCRdb with MiXCR from the reads. The sample holds roughly 63,000 distinct CDR3 sequences, about 20% seen once. What was sequenced was CD4+ T cells from PBMCs. The receptors were gathered from a human donor with sarcoidosis (Löfgren's syndrome or another form), or a control subject (not recorded which).

Comment on this clonotype: The junction and the germline gene differ at one end; a read error may be behind it. The chain uses TRBV5-6 and TRBJ2-3; TRBD1 might be the D (6 bases). Germline-derived CDR1 and CDR2 are SGHDT and YYEEEE. The CDR3 is 17 amino acids. The CDR3 DNA follows: TGTGCCGGCAGCCCAGACAGGAGACTCCCAAGCACAGATACGCAATATTTT. Translated: CAGSPDRRLPSTDTQYF.

A remark on this clonotype: A junction boundary mismatches the germline segment, possibly from a read error. The V and J genes are TRBV27 and TRBJ2-1, with 7 bases that match TRBD1. Germline assignment: CDR1 MNHEY and CDR2 SMNVEV (reference sequence). This CDR3 has 15 residues. The CDR3 region has the DNA TGTACCAGCAGTTCCCAACAGGGGAACTACAATGAGCAATTCTTC. Translated: CTSSSQQGNYNEQFF.

A remark on this clonotype: A read error may explain this, as a much larger clone is one base away. The genes are TRBV7-6 and TRBJ2-3; weak D call: TRBD2 (5 bases). The germline V gene has CDR1 SGHVS and CDR2 FNYEAQ. This CDR3 region has 15 residues. Trimming removed 2 bases at V and 7 bases at J, with 16 bases between. In DNA, the CDR3 is TGTGCCAGCAGCTTACGAGCGGCAGATAGGAATACGCAGTATTTT. Its protein is CASSLRAADRNTQYF.

In its sample, this clonotype was seen many times. The J gene is TRBJ2-3, the V gene TRBV6-1, with D perhaps matching TRBD1 (5 bases). This CDR3 is built from 14 residues. V shed 8 bases and J shed 1 base, with 13 bases lying between them. The germline gives CDR1 MNHNS, CDR2 SASEGT. The chain's CDR3 is CASRPPQGTDTQYF. Here the CDR3 DNA reads TGTGCCAGCCGCCCCCCACAGGGCACAGATACGCAGTATTTT.

About this clonotype: As the CDR3 is not closed by the conserved phenylalanine or tryptophan, this likely results from a read error. The genes are TRBV7-2 and TRBJ1-5, with a possible D match to TRBD1 (6 bases). In germline, CDR1 is SGHTA, CDR2 FQGNSA. Trimming pared 7 bases from V and 2 bases from J, leaving 15 bases between. This CDR3 is 15 amino acids long. The CDR3 here is CASTEGGGRNQPQHS. The DNA for the CDR3 is TGTGCCAGCACCGAGGGGGGGGGACGCAATCAGCCCCAGCATTCT.

Only a few counts were recorded for this clonotype. The chain combines TRBV14 with TRBJ2-1; D gene unclear. Germline CDR1 reads SGHDN; CDR2 reads FVKESK. The germline V and J ends were trimmed by 2 bases and 12 bases, with 20 bases remaining between them. The CDR3 extends over 15 amino acids. In DNA, the CDR3 is TGTGCCAGCAGCCAAAGTTTGGTCAGGCCCACGGGGCAGTTCTTC. Its protein is CASSQSLVRPTGQFF. The full variable domain, its missing parts supplied by reference TRBV14 and TRBJ2-1, is EAGVTQFPSHSVIEKGQTVTLRCDPISGHDNLYWYRRVMGKEIKFLLHFVKESKQDESGMPNNRFLAERTGGTYSTLKVQPAELEDSGVYFCASSQSLVRPTGQFFGPGTRLTVL.

This clonotype was seen repeatedly, ten times or more. The chain joins TRBV25-1 to TRBJ2-5; unclear D gene. This CDR3 has 13 residues. Deletions cut 4 bases from V and 5 bases from J, with 11 bases between. In germline, CDR1 is MGHDK, CDR2 SYGVNS. CDR3 DNA: TGTGCCAGCAGTGCTCAGAGTTCGGAGACCCAGTACTTC. Translation: CASSAQSSETQYF.

In this sample, this clonotype turned up a few times. The chain has TRBV14 and TRBJ1-3; maybe TRBD1 (5 bases). The CDR3 length is 15 residues. Germline-derived CDR1 and CDR2 are SGHDN and FVKESK. Trimming removed 5 bases at V and 0 bases at J, with 11 bases between. CDR3: CASSALTVSGNTIYF. CDR3 nucleotide sequence: TGTGCCAGCAGCGCACTGACAGTCTCTGGAAACACCATATATTTT.

CDR3 residues: CASSLDPYSNQPQHF. CDR3 nucleotides: TGTGCCAGCAGCTTAGATCCGTATAGCAATCAGCCCCAGCATTTT. The rearrangement uses TRBV7-2 and TRBJ1-5; the D is unclear. V lost 1 base and J lost 0, with 7 bases in between. Germline V gives CDR1 SGHTA, CDR2 FQGNSA. The CDR3 length is 15 residues.

This clonotype was counted many times. The chain links TRBV6-6 to TRBJ2-5, with D unclear. This CDR3 is built from 16 residues. V shed 2 bases and J shed 5 bases, with 18 bases lying between them. The germline CDR1 and CDR2 sequences are MNHNY and SVGAGI (reference sequence). CDR3 region: CASSYRWSGFGETQYF. The CDR3 coding sequence is TGTGCCAGCAGTTACAGGTGGTCGGGTTTTGGGGAGACCCAGTACTTC.

The sample holds many counts of this clonotype. The CDR3 region is CASSFEGNQPQHF. The DNA of the CDR3 is TGTGCCAGCAGTTTCGAGGGTAACCAGCCCCAGCATTTT. The chain has TRBV5-4 and TRBJ1-5, with D unresolved. The ends were cut back, 5 bases at V and 7 bases at J, with 13 bases in the middle. This CDR3 has 13 amino acids. The germline CDR1 and CDR2 sequences are SGHNT and YYREEE (reference sequence).

Details on this clonotype: This could be a read error, since a much larger clone is one nucleotide away. The CDR3 carries no conserved terminal phenylalanine or tryptophan, so it likely arises from a read error. The DNA is omitted, as the CDR3 cannot be located on it reliably, and the CDR3 follows TCRdb's listing. The CDR3 sequence: CAISDPGRALIL. V gene TRBV10-3 combines with J gene TRBJ1-6; TRBD1, the table's D call, was not compared with the DNA. The CDR3 length is 12 residues, termini included. CDR1 is ENHRY and CDR2 is SYGVKD in the germline V gene.

As regards this clonotype: One base away lies a much larger clone, so this may be a sequencing read error. CDR3: CASRMTGQPQHF. The CDR3 region has the DNA TGTGCCAGCAGGATGACAGGACAGCCCCAGCATTTT. This chain uses TRBV2 with TRBJ1-5, with TRBD1 as a possible D gene (6 bases). In germline, CDR1 is SNHLY, CDR2 FYNNEI. Trimming removed 6 bases at V and 7 bases at J, with 10 bases between. The CDR3 is made up of 12 amino acids.

In its sample, this clonotype was seen a few times. The rearrangement joins TRBV12-3 or TRBV12-4 to TRBJ1-2; no clear D gene. V dropped 2 bases and J dropped 4 bases, with 17 bases sitting between them. The CDR3 spans 16 residues. Here the CDR3 reads CASSLKLVRTIYGYTF. The CDR3 bases are TGTGCCAGCAGTTTAAAGCTGGTGAGGACCATCTATGGCTACACCTTC.

DNA of the CDR3: TGTGCCAGCAGGGGGGACAGGGGTTATGAGCAGTTCTTC. This codes for CASRGDRGYEQFF. The chain carries TRBV2 and TRBJ2-1; TRBD1 agrees at 10 bases. Germline CDR1 reads SNHLY; CDR2 reads FYNNEI. This CDR3 has 13 residues. Germline trimming cut 6 bases from V and 8 bases from J; bases unmatched to any gene: 4.

This clonotype came up many times. The V and J genes are TRBV28 and TRBJ2-3; the match to TRBD2 covers 9 bases. The CDR3 covers 16 residues. After removal of 7 bases from V and 2 bases from J, the junction contained 10 bases not matched to a gene. Germline V CDR1 and CDR2: MDHEN, SYDVKM. This CDR3 is CASTTSSGGPTDTQYF. The CDR3 DNA reads TGTGCCAGCACCACTAGTAGCGGGGGACCCACAGATACGCAGTATTTT.